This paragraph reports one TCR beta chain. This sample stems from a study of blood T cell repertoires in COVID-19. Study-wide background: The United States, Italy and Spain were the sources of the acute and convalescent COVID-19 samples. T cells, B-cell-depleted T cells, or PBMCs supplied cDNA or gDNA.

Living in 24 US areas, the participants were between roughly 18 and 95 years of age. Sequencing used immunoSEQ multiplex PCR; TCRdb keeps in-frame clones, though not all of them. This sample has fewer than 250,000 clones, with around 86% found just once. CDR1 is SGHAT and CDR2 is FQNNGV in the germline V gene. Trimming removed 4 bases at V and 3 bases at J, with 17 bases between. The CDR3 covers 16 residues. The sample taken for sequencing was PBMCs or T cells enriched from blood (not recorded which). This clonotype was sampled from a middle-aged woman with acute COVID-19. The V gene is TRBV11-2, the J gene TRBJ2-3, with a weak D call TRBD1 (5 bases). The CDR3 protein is CASSSLRQGRTDTQYF. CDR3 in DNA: TGTGCCAGCAGCTCCCTTCGCCAGGGTAGAACAGATACGCAGTATTTT.